The next 18 T cell receptor delta chains were all read from a single sample in a study of gamma-delta T cells after stem cell transplantation (dated by TCRdb to about 2016). The library was prepared using RT-PCR. Data came from an Illumina MiSeq. Clones were re-identified by TCRdb from the public reads with CATT, and rows with the same DNA were merged. This sample has about 2,900 delta-chain clones in its table, and around 3.4% of those were observed once. Jointly, the top ten make up 25% to 30% of the sample. The sequencing input was gamma-delta T cells. Receptors originate from a human donor. It is not recorded whose cells these are; they may come from a transplant donor.

This clone has more than one count but fewer than ten. The chain has TRDV2 and TRDJ3, with D unresolved. CDR1 and CDR2 from the germline V gene are GEAIGNYY and EKD. Trimming stripped 0 bases from V and 2 bases from J, with 22 bases between. This CDR3 has 21 amino acids. This CDR3 reads CACDTVEAVVLSPWDTRQMFF. The CDR3 nucleotides read TGTGCCTGTGACACCGTGGAGGCGGTGGTACTCTCCCCCTGGGACACCCGACAGATGTTTTTC.

There are a few counts of this clone. A single base is all that separates this from a far larger clone, so a read error is likely. Other DNA sequences within the sample encode an identical CDR3. The chain uses TRDV2 and TRDJ1, with TRDD3 matching 8 bases. The CDR3 sequence is 22 residues long. Germline-derived CDR1 and CDR2 are GEAIGNYY and EKD. This CDR3 reads CACDTLLRSEVLGGSTTDKLIF. CDR3 DNA sequence: TGTGCCTGTGACACCCTTCTTCGATCGGAAGTACTGGGGGGTTCGACCACCGACAAACTCATCTTT.

This clone was seen only a few times. The protein given by TCRdb reflects a much larger clone and differs at residue 8 from this DNA's translation, likely from a read error; the protein shown is the DNA's translation. The gene calls are TRDV2 and TRDJ1; tentatively, D is TRDD3 (5 bases). This CDR3 has 16 residues. Deletions cut 0 bases from V and 0 bases from J, with 13 bases between. CDR1 is GEAIGNYY and CDR2 is EKD in the germline V gene. The CDR3 DNA is TGTGCCTGTGACACCGTGGGGACAATACACACCGATAAACTCATCTTT. This encodes CACDTVGTIHTDKLIF.

As concerns this clone: A far larger clone is one nucleotide away, so this likely arose from a read error. This sample includes further DNA sequences coding for the same CDR3. The chain uses TRDV2 and TRDJ1, with TRDD3 matching over 9 bases. CDR3 length equals 19 residues. V lost 0 bases to trimming and J lost 0 bases; unmatched junction nucleotides: 13. CDR1 is GEAIGNYY, CDR2 EKD, per germline. The CDR3 here is CACDTAELGDRMYTDKLIF. The CDR3 DNA reads as TGTGCCTGTGACACCGCCGAACTGGGGGACAGAATGTACACCGATAAACTCATCTTT.

In this sample, this clone turned up a few times. The database protein in TCRdb disagrees with the DNA translation at residue 13; the sequence shown here was translated from the DNA. The chain joins TRDV2 to TRDJ1, with D possibly being TRDD3 (5 bases). From germline, CDR1 is GEAIGNYY and CDR2 EKD. This CDR3 spans 16 amino acids. This CDR3 reads CACDTLGFVRTDRLIF. Here the CDR3 DNA reads TGTGCCTGTGACACCCTGGGATTCGTTAGGACCGATAGACTCATCTTT.

By sample fraction, this clone is medium-sized. This chain connects TRDV2 to TRDJ1; 13 bases line up with TRDD3. Germline trimming cut 3 bases from V and 10 bases from J; bases unmatched to any gene: 16. The CDR3 extends over 17 amino acids. Germline CDR1 reads GEAIGNYY; CDR2 reads EKD. CDR3 residues: CACDALRTGGYERGLIF. The DNA of the CDR3 is TGTGCCTGTGACGCACTACGTACTGGGGGATACGAACGCGGACTCATCTTT.

In this sample, this clone turned up a few times. The protein TCRdb gives is from a much larger clone and does not agree with this DNA's translation at residue 3, likely a read error; the protein shown here comes from the DNA. The chain combines TRDV2 with TRDJ1, with 11 bases that match TRDD3. Germline CDR1 and CDR2: GEAIGNYY and EKD. The CDR3 consists of 15 residues. J was trimmed by 3 bases and V by 9 bases; bases with no gene match: 11. DNA of the CDR3: TGTGCCGGTGTATCCCTGGGGGATACTCCCGATAAACTCATCTTT. Translating it yields CAGVSLGDTPDKLIF.

Sample share makes this clone large. This sample includes further DNA sequences coding for the same CDR3. The chain carries TRDV2 and TRDJ1; D is ambiguous. The CDR3 runs to 15 residues. Germline CDR1 GEAIGNYY, CDR2 EKD. The germline V and J ends were trimmed by 3 bases and 0 bases, with 13 bases remaining between them. The CDR3 DNA is TGTGCCTGTGACCAATCGTACAGATACACCGATAAACTCATCTTT. It is translated as CACDQSYRYTDKLIF.

As for this clone: This DNA translates differently at residue 4 from the TCRdb protein, which is that of a much larger clone; a read error is likely, and the protein shown is the DNA's own translation. The V gene is TRDV2, the J gene TRDJ1; TRDD3 aligns across 9 bases. The CDR3 length is 16 residues. V shed 5 bases, J shed 2 bases, and the junction held 11 bases outside the gene matches. CDR1 GEAIGNYY and CDR2 EKD come from the germline V gene. This CDR3 is CACGTLLGEKTDKLIF. The CDR3 DNA is TGTGCCTGTGGCACTCTACTGGGGGAAAAAACCGATAAACTCATCTTT.

Of note for this clone: A read error may be the cause here, since a much bigger clone is one base away. The sample holds other DNA sequences that translate to the same CDR3. The CDR3 nucleotides read TGTGCCTGTGACACGGTCGTGCGGGGTGAAAAACTCATCTTT. Translating gives CACDTVVRGEKLIF. The chain is built from TRDV2 and TRDJ1; D is ambiguous. Between the trimmed V and J ends, which lost 1 base and 8 bases, there was a span of 16 bases. The CDR3 sequence is 14 residues long. The germline V gene has CDR1 GEAIGNYY and CDR2 EKD.

V usage is TRDV2 and J usage is TRDJ3; 10 bases agree with TRDD3. The trim removed 0 bases at V and 0 bases at J, leaving 4 bases unmatched. Germline V lookup: CDR1 GEAIGNYY, CDR2 EKD. The CDR3 loop spans 19 amino acids. CDR3 DNA sequence: TGTGCCTGTGACACCGTGGGGGATACACTCTCCTGGGACACCCGACAGATGTTTTTC. Protein product: CACDTVGDTLSWDTRQMFF.

This clone was counted only a few times. The protein that TCRdb holds for this DNA derives from a much larger clone and differs from the translated DNA at residue 11, which likely indicates a read error; the protein shown here is translated from the DNA. The rearrangement uses TRDV2 and TRDJ1; D remains unclear. The CDR3 is made up of 15 amino acids. CDR1 and CDR2 (germline): GEAIGNYY, EKD. The ends were cut back, 0 bases at V and 6 bases at J, with 16 bases in the middle. The CDR3 DNA is TGTGCCTGTGACACCTTACTGAGCAGTGGCAATAAACTCATCTTT. Its translation: CACDTLLSSGNKLIF.

This clone was counted a few times. TCRdb's entry gives the protein of a much larger clone, which mismatches this DNA's translation at residue 13, likely from a read error; the protein reported here is translated from the DNA. The genes are TRDV2 and TRDJ1; 8 positions match TRDD3. V shed 0 bases, J shed 3 bases, and the junction held 14 bases outside the gene matches. Germline CDR1 GEAIGNYY, CDR2 EKD. This CDR3 is built from 18 residues. The CDR3 DNA reads as TGTGCCTGTGACACCGTTACTGGGGGGGGAGGGTACGCCGATAAACTCATCTTT. It translates to CACDTVTGGGGYADKLIF.

Worth noting for this clone: For this DNA, TCRdb reports the protein of a much larger clone, which diverges at residue 6, most likely from a read error; the protein presented here is translated directly from the DNA. The gene calls are TRDV2 and TRDJ1, with 8 bases that match TRDD3. The V segment lost 3 bases and the J segment 1 base; nucleotides outside the gene matches: 6. Germline lookup yields CDR1 GEAIGNYY and CDR2 EKD. CDR3 size: 15 residues. In nucleotides, the CDR3 is TGTGCCTGTGACCCCCGGGGGATAAGCACCGATAAACTCATCTTT. This codes for CACDPRGISTDKLIF.

This clone is labeled as medium-sized. The identical CDR3 is also encoded by other nucleotide sequences in the sample. The rearrangement uses TRDV2 and TRDJ1, with 8 nucleotides matching TRDD3. Germline CDR1 is GEAIGNYY and CDR2 is EKD. The CDR3 covers 14 residues. V lost 4 bases, J lost 6 bases, and 9 bases stayed unmatched. The CDR3 region has the DNA TGTGCCTGTGATTTACTGGGGGCTACCTATAAACTCATCTTT. Its translation: CACDLLGATYKLIF.

This clone was seen more than once but under ten times. A read error may explain this, as a much larger clone is one base away. Other DNA sequences in this specimen translate into the identical CDR3. The chain combines TRDV2 with TRDJ1, with 10 bases matching TRDD3. The length of the CDR3 is 19 residues. Germline CDR1 and CDR2: GEAIGNYY and EKD. J lost 0 bases, V lost 4 bases, and 16 bases had no gene match. CDR3 amino acids: CACEPLDTGGSPDTDKLIF. In DNA form, the CDR3 reads TGTGCCTGTGAGCCGCTCGATACTGGGGGATCCCCTGACACCGATAAACTCATCTTT.

A word on this clone: A much larger clonotype is one base distant, so this may be a read error. The chain links TRDV2 to TRDJ1; tentatively, D is TRDD3 (6 bases). Germline V gene lookup returns CDR1 GEAIGNYY and CDR2 EKD. V dropped 1 base and J dropped 3 bases, with 20 bases sitting between them. The CDR3 consists of 17 residues. The CDR3 region is CACDTPRGSGASDKLIF. In DNA form, the CDR3 reads TGTGCCTGTGACACGCCGAGGGGATCCGGAGCTTCCGATAAACTCATCTTT.

In its sample, this clone was seen a few times. TCRdb records a much larger clone's protein for this DNA, with a difference at residue 3 that likely arises from a read error; the protein given is the translation of the DNA. DNA of the CDR3: TGTGCCCGTGACACCGTTACTGGGGGACCTCACCCGTACACCGATAAACTCATCTTT. This gives the protein CARDTVTGGPHPYTDKLIF. This chain connects TRDV2 to TRDJ1; 9 bases are a match to TRDD3. The CDR3 has 19 residues. Germline CDR1 and CDR2: GEAIGNYY and EKD.